These 32 T cell receptor beta chains were sequenced from one sample in a study of blood T cell repertoires in COVID-19. Some clones are missing from TCRdb's copy, which holds only in-frame ones; the method was immunoSEQ multiplex PCR. The sample includes about 3,400 clones, approximately 80% of them seen just once. Sequenced sample: peripheral blood. Receptors originate from a human donor in a cohort sampled during active COVID-19.

The chain links TRBV19 to TRBJ2-4; 7 bases map to TRBD1. Germline V gene data show CDR1 as LNHDA and CDR2 as SQIVND (reference sequence). This CDR3 is 14 amino acids long. The V and J ends lost 3 bases and 4 bases, in that order; junction bases with no gene match: 3. The CDR3 loop is CASSIGTAKNIQYF. As DNA, the CDR3 is TGTGCCAGTAGTATTGGGACAGCTAAAAACATTCAGTACTTC. Full variable domain (missing parts from reference TRBV19 and TRBJ2-4): DGGITQSPKYLFRKEGQNVTLSCEQNLNHDAMYWYRQDPGQGLRLIYYSQIVNDFQKGDIAEGYSVSREKKESFPLTVTSAQKNPTAFYLCASSIGTAKNIQYFGAGTRLSVL.

Here the CDR3 reads CASSPQTGDNEKLFF. The DNA of the CDR3 is TGTGCCAGCAGCCCCCAGACAGGGGATAATGAAAAACTGTTTTTT. The chain employs TRBV7-2 and TRBJ1-4, with 8 bases lining up with TRBD1. Germline V gives CDR1 SGHTA, CDR2 FQGNSA. V dropped 5 bases and J dropped 4; count of bases not matched to a gene: 6. CDR3 size: 15 residues.

CDR3 protein: CASSQDFGGGSLDTQYF. The CDR3 nucleotides are TGCGCCAGCAGCCAAGATTTTGGCGGGGGGTCTCTAGATACGCAGTATTTT. The rearrangement links TRBV4-1 to TRBJ2-3; TRBD2 agrees at 8 bases. Trimming removed 0 bases from V and 5 bases from J; junction bases left unmatched: 10. This CDR3 comprises 17 residues. The germline gives CDR1 MGHRA, CDR2 YSYEKL.

This chain joins TRBV19 and TRBJ1-2; 11 bases match TRBD1. The CDR3 has 14 amino acids. V lost 5 bases to trimming and J lost 9 bases; unmatched junction nucleotides: 8. Per the germline V gene, CDR1 is LNHDA and CDR2 is SQIVND (reference sequence). The CDR3 DNA is TGTGCCAGTAGTTTTTCTGGGACAGGGGGTAGCTACACCTTC. Translated: CASSFSGTGGSYTF.

This chain joins TRBV19 and TRBJ1-6; TRBD1 matches at 8 bases. This CDR3 contains 16 residues. V was pared by 1 base and J by 7 bases, with 6 bases of the junction left unmatched. The germline V gene has CDR1 LNHDA and CDR2 SQIVND (reference sequence). CDR3 sequence reads: CASSIGAGGLNSPLHF. CDR3 in DNA: TGTGCCAGTAGTATAGGGGCAGGGGGCTTAAATTCACCCCTCCACTTT.

The chain has TRBV5-5 and TRBJ1-6, with no clear D. This CDR3 is 17 amino acids long. V lost 0 bases and J lost 0, with 10 bases in between. Germline V gene sequence: CDR1 SGHKS, CDR2 YYEKEE (reference sequence). This chain's CDR3 is CASSLVGRSSYNSPLHF. DNA of the CDR3: TGTGCCAGCAGCTTGGTCGGCCGGAGCTCCTATAATTCACCCCTCCACTTT.

This chain uses TRBV11-1 with TRBJ2-7; D is possibly TRBD2 (7 bases). Germline V gives CDR1 SGHAT, CDR2 FQDESV (reference sequence). V dropped 7 bases and J dropped 2 bases, with 18 bases sitting between them. The CDR3 sequence is 15 residues long. CDR3 bases: TGTGCCAGCACGCCTAGAGGGGGGAGGGCCTACGAGCAGTACTTC. It codes for CASTPRGGRAYEQYF.

The chain carries TRBV5-1 and TRBJ2-2, with no clear D. Germline V gives CDR1 SGHRS, CDR2 YFSETQ. V was pared by 3 bases and J by 0 bases, with 9 bases between. The CDR3 is made up of 15 amino acids. The DNA of the CDR3 is TGCGCCAGCAGCTCTACCGTCCCGAACACCGGGGAGCTGTTTTTT. Translating gives CASSSTVPNTGELFF. The entire variable domain, with the rest obtained from reference TRBV5-1 and TRBJ2-2, is as follows: KAGVTQTPRYLIKTRGQQVTLSCSPISGHRSVSWYQQTPGQGLQFLFEYFSETQRNKGNFPGRFSGRQFSNSRSEMNVSTLELGDSALYLCASSSTVPNTGELFFGEGSRLTVL.

The gene calls are TRBV5-1 and TRBJ1-2; TRBD1 might be the D (6 bases). V lost 5 bases, J lost 8 bases, and 19 bases lay in between. This CDR3 is 14 amino acids long. Per germline, CDR1 SGHRS and CDR2 YFSETQ. In DNA form, the CDR3 reads TGCGCCAGCAGACCCGGGACATCCTCGCGGGGCTACACCTTC. Translation gives CASRPGTSSRGYTF.

The V call is TRBV3-1 (or the pseudogene TRBV3-2), the J call TRBJ1-5, with 8 bases that match TRBD1. V trimming: 1 base; J trimming: 4 bases; junction bases outside the gene matches: 3. Germline assignment: CDR1 LGHDT and CDR2 YNNKEL (reference sequence). The CDR3 has 15 residues. The CDR3 sequence: CASSQAGTGNQPQHF. CDR3 coding DNA: TGTGCCAGCAGCCAAGCCGGGACAGGTAATCAGCCCCAGCATTTT.

The V gene is TRBV7-8, the J gene TRBJ1-5; D might be TRBD1 (6 bases). Deletions cut 6 bases from V and 2 bases from J, with 14 bases between. The CDR3 contains 15 residues. From germline, CDR1 is SGHVS and CDR2 FQNEAQ. Here the CDR3 reads CASSFTGQRNQPQHF. As DNA, the CDR3 is TGTGCCAGCAGTTTTACTGGACAGCGCAATCAGCCCCAGCATTTT.

The rearrangement uses TRBV5-5 and TRBJ1-4; D unresolved. In germline, CDR1 is SGHKS, CDR2 YYEKEE (reference sequence). V lost 1 base to trimming and J lost 3 bases, with 10 bases between them. This CDR3 region has 15 residues. DNA for the CDR3: TGTGCCAGCAGCTTGCGGATACGGGCTAATGAAAAACTGTTTTTT. As protein: CASSLRIRANEKLFF.

The J gene is TRBJ2-7, the V gene TRBV6-1, with TRBD2 identical over 10 bases. The end of the DNA fits TRBJ2-1 better, so the J call may be wrong. The CDR3 runs to 15 residues. Germline CDR1 and CDR2: MNHNS and SASEGT. The CDR3 DNA sequence: TGTGCCAGCAGTGAAATGCTAGCGGGGGACAATGAGCAGTTCTTC. This sequence encodes CASSEMLAGDNEQFF.

The chain has TRBV9 and TRBJ2-7; 7 bases align to TRBD2. Germline-derived CDR1 and CDR2 are SGDLS and YYNGEE. CDR3 length: 14 residues. Trimming removed 0 bases from V and 9 bases from J; junction bases left unmatched: 9. CDR3 region: CASSVALYGGRQYF. The CDR3 DNA reads as TGTGCCAGCAGCGTAGCCCTATACGGGGGGAGGCAGTACTTC.

Notes on this clone: At one end the junction does not follow the germline gene, possibly because of a read error. This chain's CDR3 is CASSYSGQASLF. The DNA of the CDR3 is TGTGCCAGCAGTTACTCGGGACAGGCGTCTCTATTT. The chain links TRBV6-2 or TRBV6-3 to TRBJ1-4; 8 nucleotides align to TRBD1. Germline CDR1 and CDR2: MNHEY and SVGEGT. The CDR3 is 12 amino acids.

This sequence joins TRBV27 and TRBJ1-4, with TRBD1 as a possible D gene (6 bases). Trimming shortened V by 2 bases and J by 5 bases, and 21 bases separated the two germline ends. Per germline, CDR1 MNHEY and CDR2 SMNVEV (reference sequence). The CDR3 consists of 18 residues. The CDR3 DNA sequence: TGTGCCAGCAGTTTAAGGGCAGGGGTGAACCTGGCAAATGAAAAACTGTTTTTT. This translates into CASSLRAGVNLANEKLFF.

The chain combines TRBV6-6 with TRBJ1-2; D is uncertain. The CDR3 is 12 amino acids. Germline V gene sequence: CDR1 MNHNY, CDR2 SVGAGI (reference sequence). V lost 1 base and J lost 8, with 8 bases in between. As DNA, the CDR3 is TGTGCCAGCAGTTACTGGGGAGGAGGCTACACCTTC. The encoded protein is CASSYWGGGYTF.

V usage is TRBV27 and J usage is TRBJ1-2; a weak D match, TRBD1 (5 bases). The CDR3 loop spans 16 amino acids. Germline V CDR1 and CDR2: MNHEY, SMNVEV (reference sequence). V was cut by 3 bases and J by 4 bases, with 18 bases left in between. The DNA for the CDR3 is TGTGCCAGCAGTTTGCAGTTTGGGGCTACTCTCTATGGCTACACCTTC. Protein: CASSLQFGATLYGYTF.

Only a few counts were recorded for this clone. CDR3 residues: CASSLELAGDQETQYF. Here the CDR3 DNA reads TGTGCCAGCAGCTTAGAACTAGCGGGGGACCAAGAGACCCAGTACTTC. The V call is TRBV7-2, the J call TRBJ2-5, with TRBD2 identical over 11 bases. CDR3 size: 16 residues. The V gene's germline CDR1 is SGHTA and CDR2 FQGNSA. V shed 1 base and J 0 bases; nucleotides not matched to a gene: 1. Full variable domain (remainder filled in from reference TRBV7-2 and TRBJ2-5): GAGVSQSPSNKVTEKGKDVELRCDPISGHTALYWYRQSLGQGLEFLIYFQGNSAPDKSGLPSDRFSAERTGGSVSTLTIQRTQQEDSAVYLCASSLELAGDQETQYFGPGTRLLVL.

The J gene is TRBJ1-5, the V gene TRBV10-1; D call uncertain. Trimming took off 0 bases at V and 7 bases at J, with 4 bases between the two ends. The CDR3 sequence is 12 residues long. CDR1 is WNHNN and CDR2 is SYGVQD in the germline V gene (reference sequence). This CDR3 reads CASSESGQPQHF. Here the CDR3 DNA reads TGCGCCAGCAGTGAGTCCGGGCAGCCCCAGCATTTT.

V and J are TRBV5-6 and TRBJ1-1, with 9 nucleotides matching TRBD1. The CDR3 runs 16 residues. V shed 0 bases, J shed 2 bases, and the junction held 5 bases outside the gene matches. Germline loops: CDR1 SGHDT, CDR2 YYEEEE. The CDR3 spells CASSLAGTGTNTEAFF. In DNA form, the CDR3 reads TGTGCCAGCAGCTTGGCCGGGACAGGGACTAACACTGAAGCTTTCTTT. The whole variable domain, remainder taken from reference TRBV5-6 and TRBJ1-1, is DAGVTQSPTHLIKTRGQQVTLRCSPKSGHDTVSWYQQALGQGPQFIFQYYEEEERQRGNFPDRFSGHQFPNYSSELNVNALLLGDSALYLCASSLAGTGTNTEAFFGQGTRLTVV.

This chain uses TRBV5-1 with TRBJ1-4, with TRBD1 matching over 7 bases. CDR1 and CDR2 from the germline V gene are SGHRS and YFSETQ. J lost 5 bases, V lost 4 bases, and 5 bases had no gene match. The length of the CDR3 is 14 residues. This CDR3 is CASSLTGTNEKLFF. CDR3 sequence (DNA): TGCGCCAGCAGCCTGACAGGGACCAATGAAAAACTGTTTTTT.

The chain has TRBV5-5 and TRBJ1-5; 7 bases are a match to TRBD1. Looked up from germline, CDR1 is SGHKS and CDR2 is YYEKEE (reference sequence). Trimming cost V 8 bases and J 4 bases; bases outside gene matches: 3. CDR3 length equals 12 residues. CDR3 loop: CASGQANQPQHF. CDR3 coding DNA: TGTGCCAGTGGACAGGCAAATCAGCCCCAGCATTTT.

This chain connects TRBV4-2 to TRBJ2-7; D might be TRBD1 (5 bases). Per the germline V gene, CDR1 is LGHNA and CDR2 is YNFKEQ. With 4 bases removed from V and 8 bases from J, the gap between germline ends came to 15 bases. The CDR3 consists of 13 residues. DNA of the CDR3: TGTGCCAGCAGCCCCTCCAAGGACAACAAGCAGTACTTC. Amino acids: CASSPSKDNKQYF.

The genes are TRBV30 and TRBJ2-2, with TRBD1 matching over 7 bases. Germline CDR1 reads GTSNPN; CDR2 reads SVGIG (reference sequence). The CDR3 runs 14 residues. The ends lost 3 bases at V and 5 bases at J; junction bases unmatched: 6. CDR3 in DNA: TGTGCCTGGAGCTGGACAGGAGATACCGGGGAGCTGTTTTTT. Its protein product is CAWSWTGDTGELFF.

J is TRBJ2-3 and V is TRBV5-1; weak D call: TRBD2 (7 bases). V gave up 2 bases and J gave up 4 bases, with 14 bases separating them. This CDR3 region has 15 residues. Germline assignment: CDR1 SGHRS and CDR2 YFSETQ. DNA for the CDR3: TGCGCCAGCAGCTTTGGTGGGGGGGCCCCAGATACGCAGTATTTT. It yields the protein CASSFGGGAPDTQYF.

In its sample, this clone ranks as medium-sized (0.01 to 0.1%). The V call is TRBV4-1, the J call TRBJ1-5; D remains ambiguous. This CDR3 has 14 amino acids. Trimming stripped 5 bases from V and 2 bases from J, with 10 bases between. The germline V gene encodes CDR1 MGHRA and CDR2 YSYEKL. Here the CDR3 DNA reads TGCGCCAGCAGCACTAACGGGGGCAATCAGCCCCAGCATTTT. Amino acids: CASSTNGGNQPQHF.

CDR3 DNA: TGTGCCAGCGGAGCAGACAGGGCCGCAGCTAACTATGGCTACACCTTC. Translating it yields CASGADRAAANYGYTF. V is TRBV2 and J is TRBJ1-2; TRBD1 agrees at 7 bases. The CDR3 has 16 amino acids. Germline CDR1 SNHLY, CDR2 FYNNEI. V lost 8 bases to trimming and J lost 0 bases; unmatched junction nucleotides: 12.

This clone was found once. The chain links TRBV5-1 to TRBJ1-2, with TRBD1 as a possible D gene (5 bases). CDR1 is SGHRS and CDR2 is YFSETQ in the germline V gene. This CDR3 has 13 residues. Trimming cost V 0 bases and J 4 bases, with 7 bases left between them. CDR3 DNA sequence: TGCGCCAGCAGCTTGGTCGGGGGCTATGGCTACACCTTC. Its translation is CASSLVGGYGYTF.

The chain recombines TRBV19 with TRBJ2-2, with a possible D match to TRBD1 (5 bases). CDR1 LNHDA and CDR2 SQIVND come from the germline V gene (reference sequence). The CDR3 consists of 14 residues. The germline V and J ends were trimmed by 7 bases and 4 bases, with 13 bases remaining between them. The CDR3 sequence: CASKEQGSTGELFF. The CDR3, as DNA: TGTGCCAGTAAAGAGCAGGGAAGCACCGGGGAGCTGTTTTTT.

CDR3 sequence reads: CASSPTGPREAFF. CDR3 coding DNA: TGTGCCAGTAGTCCCACAGGCCCCCGGGAGGCTTTCTTT. The chain has TRBV19 and TRBJ1-1, with a possible D match to TRBD1 (5 bases). The ends were cut back, 5 bases at V and 11 bases at J, with 18 bases in the middle. CDR1 is LNHDA, CDR2 SQIVND, per germline (reference sequence). The CDR3 spans 13 residues.

This clone was found once. The chain couples TRBV6-2 or TRBV6-3 to TRBJ1-5, with TRBD1 matching 7 bases. CDR1 MNHEY and CDR2 SVGEGT come from the germline V gene. The V and J ends lost 5 bases and 3 bases, in that order; junction bases with no gene match: 13. This CDR3 is built from 17 residues. Here the CDR3 reads CASSPLLGTAYNQPQHF. In nucleotides, the CDR3 is TGTGCCAGCAGTCCGCTTTTAGGGACAGCGTACAATCAGCCCCAGCATTTT.